The 6 T cell receptor beta chains below were found in one sample sequenced in a study of blood T cell repertoires in COVID-19. Libraries were prepared by immunoSEQ multiplex PCR; TCRdb keeps only in-frame clonotypes and omits some of them. In the table there are roughly 250,000 clones, about 91% of which are singletons. The sample comprised PBMCs or T cells enriched from blood (not recorded which). The origin of the receptors is a woman aged 40 to 50 with acute COVID-19.

V usage is TRBV11-3 and J usage is TRBJ2-1; TRBD2 aligns across 8 bases. This CDR3 has 16 amino acids. Trimming cost V 3 bases and J 4 bases; bases outside gene matches: 8. Germline-derived CDR1 and CDR2 are SGHNT and YENEEA. CDR3 sequence: CASSFGGRSKYNEQFF. The CDR3 nucleotides are TGTGCCAGCAGCTTTGGCGGGAGGTCCAAATACAATGAGCAGTTCTTC.

The count of this clone is one. V and J are TRBV5-1 and TRBJ2-1; D unclear. Deletions cut 4 bases from V and 5 bases from J, with 13 bases between. CDR1 and CDR2 (germline): SGHRS, YFSETQ. There are 14 residues in the CDR3. The CDR3 spells CASSATGFDNEQFF. CDR3 in DNA: TGCGCCAGCAGCGCTACCGGGTTCGACAATGAGCAGTTCTTC.

The V gene is TRBV2, the J gene TRBJ2-3; maybe TRBD1 (6 bases). The CDR3 extends over 10 amino acids. Per germline, CDR1 SNHLY and CDR2 FYNNEI. With 6 bases removed from V and 10 bases from J, the gap between germline ends came to 8 bases. CDR3 DNA: TGTGCCAGCAGGGGACAATCGCAGTATTTT. Protein: CASRGQSQYF.

This clone is a singleton in its sample. Written as DNA, the CDR3 is TGTGCCAGCAGCTTAGGTGGAGGGAACTATGGCTACACCTTC. Its translation: CASSLGGGNYGYTF. This chain uses TRBV7-2 with TRBJ1-2; D ambiguous. The V gene's germline CDR1 is SGHTA and CDR2 FQGNSA. The CDR3 runs 14 residues. Trimming cost V 1 base and J 2 bases, with 8 bases left between them.

The CDR3 bases are TGTGCCTGGAGTGATACAGGACCGAACTACGAGCAGTACGTC. Protein: CAWSDTGPNYEQYV. V is TRBV30 and J is TRBJ2-7, with D possibly being TRBD1 (5 bases). Germline V lookup: CDR1 GTSNPN, CDR2 SVGIG (reference sequence). CDR3 length: 14 amino acids. V was clipped by 1 base and J by 3 bases, with 13 bases between them.

This clone was seen only a few times. This chain uses TRBV1 with TRBJ1-2; the table's D call of TRBD1 was not tested on the DNA. TRBV1 is a listed pseudogene. The CDR3 extends over 14 amino acids. This CDR3 reads CTSSQGQGLGGYTF. CDR3 coding DNA: TGCACCAGCAGCCAAGGTCAGGGGTTGGGTGGCTACACCTTC.